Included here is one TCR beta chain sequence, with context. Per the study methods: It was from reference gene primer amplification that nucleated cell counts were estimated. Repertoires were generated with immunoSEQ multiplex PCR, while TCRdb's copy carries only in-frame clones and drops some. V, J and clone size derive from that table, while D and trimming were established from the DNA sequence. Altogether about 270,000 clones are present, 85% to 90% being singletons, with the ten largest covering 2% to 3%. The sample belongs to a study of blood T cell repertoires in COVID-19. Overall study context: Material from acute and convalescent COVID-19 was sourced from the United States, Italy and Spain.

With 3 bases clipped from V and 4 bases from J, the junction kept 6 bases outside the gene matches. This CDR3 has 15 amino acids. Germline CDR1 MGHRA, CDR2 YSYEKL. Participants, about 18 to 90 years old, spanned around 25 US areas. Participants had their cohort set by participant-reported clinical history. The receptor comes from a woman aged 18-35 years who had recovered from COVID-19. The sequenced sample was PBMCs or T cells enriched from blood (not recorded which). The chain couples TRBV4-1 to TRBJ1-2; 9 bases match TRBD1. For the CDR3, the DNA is TGCGCCAGCAGCCATAGGACAGGGGAGGCCTATGGCTACACCTTC. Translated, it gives CASSHRTGEAYGYTF.